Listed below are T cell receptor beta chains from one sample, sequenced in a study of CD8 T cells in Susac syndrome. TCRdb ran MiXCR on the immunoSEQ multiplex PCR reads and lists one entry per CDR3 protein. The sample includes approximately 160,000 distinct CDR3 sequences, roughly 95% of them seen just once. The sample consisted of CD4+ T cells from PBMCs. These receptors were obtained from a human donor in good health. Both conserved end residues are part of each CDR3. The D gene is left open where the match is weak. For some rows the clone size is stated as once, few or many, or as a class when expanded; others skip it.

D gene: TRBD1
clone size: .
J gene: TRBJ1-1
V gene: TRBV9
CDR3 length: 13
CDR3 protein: CASSPQGDGEAFF
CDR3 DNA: TGTGCCAGCAGCCCACAGGGGGATGGTGAAGCTTTCTTT

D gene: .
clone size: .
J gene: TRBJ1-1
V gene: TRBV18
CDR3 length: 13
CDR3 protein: CASSPRLRQGAFF
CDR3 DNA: TGTGCCAGCTCACCGAGGTTGCGGCAGGGAGCTTTCTTT

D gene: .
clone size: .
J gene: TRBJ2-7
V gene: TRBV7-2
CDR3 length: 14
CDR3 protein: CASSLRGAAYEQYF
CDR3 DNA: TGTGCCAGCAGCTTACGCGGGGCTGCCTACGAGCAGTACTTC

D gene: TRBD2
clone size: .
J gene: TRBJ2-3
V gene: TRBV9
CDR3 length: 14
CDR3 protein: CASRTSEGADTQYF
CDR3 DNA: TGTGCCAGCAGGACTAGCGAGGGGGCAGATACGCAGTATTTT

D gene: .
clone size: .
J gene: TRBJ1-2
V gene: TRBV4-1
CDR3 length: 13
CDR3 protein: CASSQGASTGYTF
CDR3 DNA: TGCGCCAGCAGCCAAGGGGCCTCGACTGGCTACACCTTC

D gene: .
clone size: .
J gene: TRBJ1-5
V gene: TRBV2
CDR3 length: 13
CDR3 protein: CASKGGRNQPQHF
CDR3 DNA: TGTGCCAGCAAAGGCGGACGCAATCAGCCCCAGCATTTT

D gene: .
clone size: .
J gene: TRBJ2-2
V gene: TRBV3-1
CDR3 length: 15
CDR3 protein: CASSLDNYNTGELFF
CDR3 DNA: TGTGCCAGCAGCCTGGACAACTATAACACCGGGGAGCTGTTTTTT

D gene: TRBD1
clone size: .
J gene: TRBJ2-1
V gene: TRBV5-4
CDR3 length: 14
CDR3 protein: CASSLGDRENEQFF
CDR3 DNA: TGTGCCAGCAGCTTGGGGGACAGGGAGAATGAGCAGTTCTTC

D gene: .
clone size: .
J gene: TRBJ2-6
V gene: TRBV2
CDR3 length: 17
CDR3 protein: CASSPRWGSSGANVLTF
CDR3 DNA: TGTGCCAGCAGTCCGAGGTGGGGTAGCTCTGGGGCCAACGTCCTGACTTTC

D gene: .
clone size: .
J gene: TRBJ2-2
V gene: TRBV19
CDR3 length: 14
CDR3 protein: CASRGGLNTGELFF
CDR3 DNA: TGTGCCAGTAGAGGCGGCTTGAACACCGGGGAGCTGTTTTTT

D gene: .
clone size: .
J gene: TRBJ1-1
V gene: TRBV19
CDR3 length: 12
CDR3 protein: CASTRGETEAFF
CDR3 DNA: TGTGCCAGTACCAGGGGTGAGACTGAAGCTTTCTTT

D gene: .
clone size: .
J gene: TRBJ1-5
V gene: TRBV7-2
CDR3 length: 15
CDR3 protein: CASSLVGQGGQPQHF
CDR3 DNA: TGTGCCAGCAGCTTAGTGGGGCAGGGAGGCCAGCCCCAGCATTTT

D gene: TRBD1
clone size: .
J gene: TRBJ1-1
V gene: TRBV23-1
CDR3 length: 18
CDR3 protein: CASSVRQGAVPSNTEAFF
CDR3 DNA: TGCGCCAGCAGTGTCCGACAGGGGGCCGTCCCTTCGAACACTGAAGCTTTCTTT

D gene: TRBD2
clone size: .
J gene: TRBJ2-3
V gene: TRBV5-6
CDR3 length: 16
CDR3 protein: CASSLPGLPSTDTQYF
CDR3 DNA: TGTGCCAGCAGCCTACCGGGACTACCGAGCACAGATACGCAGTATTTT

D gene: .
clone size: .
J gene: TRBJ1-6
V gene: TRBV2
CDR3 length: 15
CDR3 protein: CASSQQQADNSPLHF
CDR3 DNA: TGTGCCAGCAGTCAGCAACAAGCCGATAATTCACCCCTCCACTTT

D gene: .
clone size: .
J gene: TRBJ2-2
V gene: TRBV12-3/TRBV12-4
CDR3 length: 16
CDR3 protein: CASSFRPGGNTGELFF
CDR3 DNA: TGTGCCAGCAGTTTCCGTCCAGGTGGGAACACCGGGGAGCTGTTTTTT

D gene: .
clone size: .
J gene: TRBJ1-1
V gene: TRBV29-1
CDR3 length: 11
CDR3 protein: CSLGEGAEAFF
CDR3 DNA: TGCAGCCTGGGTGAAGGGGCTGAAGCTTTCTTT

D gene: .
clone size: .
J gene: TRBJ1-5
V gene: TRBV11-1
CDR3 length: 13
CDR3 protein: CASSPSGNQPQHF
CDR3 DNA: TGTGCCAGCAGCCCGTCCGGCAATCAGCCCCAGCATTTT

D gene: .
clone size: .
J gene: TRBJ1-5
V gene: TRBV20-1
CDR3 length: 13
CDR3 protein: CSARLGGNQPQHF
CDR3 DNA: TGCAGTGCTAGATTGGGGGGCAATCAGCCCCAGCATTTT

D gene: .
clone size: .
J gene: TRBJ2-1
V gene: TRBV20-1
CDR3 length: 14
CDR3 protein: CSAPRAWEHNEQFF
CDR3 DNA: TGCAGTGCTCCCCGAGCGTGGGAACACAATGAGCAGTTCTTC

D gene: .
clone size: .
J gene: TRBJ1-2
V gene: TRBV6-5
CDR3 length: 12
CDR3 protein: CASSGRNYGYTF
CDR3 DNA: TGTGCCAGCAGTGGACGGAACTATGGCTACACCTTC

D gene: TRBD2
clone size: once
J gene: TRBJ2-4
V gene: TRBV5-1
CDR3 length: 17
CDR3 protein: CASSLATTTSGENIQYF
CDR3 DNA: TGCGCCAGCAGCTTGGCCACAACTACTAGCGGGGAAAACATTCAGTACTTC

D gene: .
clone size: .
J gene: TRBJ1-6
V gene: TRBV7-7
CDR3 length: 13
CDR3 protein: CASSSGLGSPLHF
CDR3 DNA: TGTGCCAGCAGCTCCGGTCTAGGGTCACCCCTCCACTTT

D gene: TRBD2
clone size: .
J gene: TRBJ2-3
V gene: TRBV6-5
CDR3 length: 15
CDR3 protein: CASSYWGLAGSTQYF
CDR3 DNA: TGTGCCAGCAGTTACTGGGGACTAGCGGGATCTACGCAGTATTTT

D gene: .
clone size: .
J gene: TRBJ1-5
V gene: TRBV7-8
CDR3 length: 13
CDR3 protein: CASSFFSTQPQHF
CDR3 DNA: TGTGCCAGCAGCTTTTTCTCCACGCAGCCCCAGCATTTT

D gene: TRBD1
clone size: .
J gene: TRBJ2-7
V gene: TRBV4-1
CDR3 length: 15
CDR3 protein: CASSPWTGGFYEQYF
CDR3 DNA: TGCGCCAGCAGCCCCTGGACAGGGGGTTTCTACGAGCAGTACTTC

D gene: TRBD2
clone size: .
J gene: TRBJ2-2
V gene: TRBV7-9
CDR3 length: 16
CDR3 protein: CASSRTSGGYTGELFF
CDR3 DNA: TGTGCCAGCAGCCGAACTAGCGGGGGCTACACCGGGGAGCTGTTTTTT

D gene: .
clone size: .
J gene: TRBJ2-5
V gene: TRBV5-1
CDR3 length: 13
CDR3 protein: CASHREVGETQYF
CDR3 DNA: TGCGCCAGCCACAGGGAAGTGGGGGAGACCCAGTACTTC

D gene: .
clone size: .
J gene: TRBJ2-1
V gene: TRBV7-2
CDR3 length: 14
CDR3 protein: CASSRSGGSHEQFF
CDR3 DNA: TGTGCCAGCAGCCGTTCTGGAGGGTCCCACGAGCAGTTCTTC

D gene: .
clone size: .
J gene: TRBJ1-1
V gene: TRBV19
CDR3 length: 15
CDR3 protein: CASVELGRENTEAFF
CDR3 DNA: TGTGCCAGTGTCGAGTTGGGCAGGGAGAACACTGAAGCTTTCTTT

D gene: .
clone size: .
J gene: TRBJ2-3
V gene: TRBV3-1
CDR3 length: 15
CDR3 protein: CASSQMTGAAGTQYF
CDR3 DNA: TGTGCCAGCAGCCAAATGACGGGGGCCGCGGGTACGCAGTATTTT

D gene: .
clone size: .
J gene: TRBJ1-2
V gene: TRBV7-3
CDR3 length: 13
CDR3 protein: CASSFAGDDGYTF
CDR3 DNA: TGTGCCAGCAGCTTCGCGGGCGATGATGGCTACACCTTC

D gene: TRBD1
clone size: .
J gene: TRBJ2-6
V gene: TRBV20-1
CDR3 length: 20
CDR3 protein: CSARGRTGTGRLSGANVLTF
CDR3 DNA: TGCAGTGCTAGAGGCCGGACAGGGACAGGACGCCTCTCTGGGGCCAACGTCCTGACTTTC

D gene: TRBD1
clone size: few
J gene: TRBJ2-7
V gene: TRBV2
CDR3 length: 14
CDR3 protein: CASTGTGGFNEQYF
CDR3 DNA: TGTGCCAGCACTGGGACAGGGGGCTTCAACGAGCAGTACTTC

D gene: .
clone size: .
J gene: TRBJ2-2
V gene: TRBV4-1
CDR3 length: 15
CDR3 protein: CASSHAGSLRRELFF
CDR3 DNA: TGCGCCAGCAGCCACGCAGGGAGTTTGAGGAGGGAGCTGTTTTTT

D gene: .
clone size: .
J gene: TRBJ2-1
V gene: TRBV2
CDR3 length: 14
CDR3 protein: CANQLATLYNEQFF
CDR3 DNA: TGTGCCAACCAACTAGCTACACTCTACAATGAGCAGTTCTTC

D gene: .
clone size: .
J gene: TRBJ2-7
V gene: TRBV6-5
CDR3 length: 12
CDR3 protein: CASSPDGDEQYF
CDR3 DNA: TGTGCCAGCAGCCCGGATGGGGACGAGCAGTACTTC

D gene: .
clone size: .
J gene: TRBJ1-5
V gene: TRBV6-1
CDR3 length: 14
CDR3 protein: CASSERGFDQPQHF
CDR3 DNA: TGTGCCAGCAGTGAGAGAGGTTTTGATCAGCCCCAGCATTTT

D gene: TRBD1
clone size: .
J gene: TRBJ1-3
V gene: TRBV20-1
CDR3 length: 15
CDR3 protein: CSAYRGRRSGNTIYF
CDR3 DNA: TGCAGTGCGTACAGGGGCCGGAGGTCTGGAAACACCATATATTTT

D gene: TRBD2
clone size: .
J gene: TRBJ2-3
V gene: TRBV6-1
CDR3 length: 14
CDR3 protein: CASKSGGTGDTQYF
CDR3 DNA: TGTGCCAGCAAAAGCGGGGGCACGGGGGATACGCAGTATTTT

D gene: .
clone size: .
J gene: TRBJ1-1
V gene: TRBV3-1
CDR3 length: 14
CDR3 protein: CASSLNGAGAEAFF
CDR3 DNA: TGTGCCAGCAGCTTAAACGGCGCAGGGGCTGAAGCTTTCTTT

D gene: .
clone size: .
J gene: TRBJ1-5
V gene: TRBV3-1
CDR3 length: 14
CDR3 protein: CASSLAGNTDTQHF
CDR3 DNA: TGTGCCAGCAGCCTAGCGGGGAACACAGATACGCAGCATTTT

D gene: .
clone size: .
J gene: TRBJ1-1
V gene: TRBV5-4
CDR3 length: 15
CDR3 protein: CASSLGGALNTEAFF
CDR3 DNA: TGTGCCAGCAGCTTGGGCGGAGCCTTGAACACTGAAGCTTTCTTT

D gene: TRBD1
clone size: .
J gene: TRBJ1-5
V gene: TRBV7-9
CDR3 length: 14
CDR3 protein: CASSSVQGDQPQHF
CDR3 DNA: TGTGCCAGCAGCTCCGTGCAGGGGGATCAGCCCCAGCATTTT

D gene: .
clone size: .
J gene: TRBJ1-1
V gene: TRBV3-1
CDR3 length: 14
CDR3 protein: CASSQVLMNTEAFF
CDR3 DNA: TGTGCCAGCAGCCAAGTTCTTATGAACACTGAAGCTTTCTTT

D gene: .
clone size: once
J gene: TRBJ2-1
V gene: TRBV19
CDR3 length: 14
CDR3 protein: CASKFASSYNEQFF
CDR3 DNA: TGTGCCAGTAAGTTTGCGAGCTCCTACAATGAGCAGTTCTTC

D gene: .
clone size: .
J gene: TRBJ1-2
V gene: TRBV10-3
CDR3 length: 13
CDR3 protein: CAIKGPGNYGYTF
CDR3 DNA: TGTGCCATCAAAGGGCCAGGGAACTATGGCTACACCTTC

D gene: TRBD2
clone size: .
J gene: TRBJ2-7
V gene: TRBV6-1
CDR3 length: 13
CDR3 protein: CASNQRGVGEQYF
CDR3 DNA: TGTGCCAGCAATCAGCGGGGAGTGGGCGAGCAGTACTTC

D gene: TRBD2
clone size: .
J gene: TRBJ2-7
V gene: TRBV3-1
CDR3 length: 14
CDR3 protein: CASSQEGTSGEQYF
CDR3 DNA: TGTGCCAGCAGCCAAGAGGGGACTAGCGGGGAGCAGTACTTC